This TCR beta chain was identified in a study of regulatory T cells in long-lasting Graves disease. Study in general: Antithyroid drugs had been given to newly diagnosed Graves' patients for under 3 months.

Combining iRepertoire HTBI primers with Arm-PCR of CDR3 regions, the authors built TCR beta libraries. One entry per CDR3 protein results from TCRdb running MiXCR on the multiplex PCR reads. Of roughly 430,000 distinct CDR3 sequences in the sample, about a sixth were seen once. The time point denotes: newly diagnosed GD, antithyroid drugs for less than 3 months. Extracted PBMC RNA gave rise to the TCR library. The patients included were those that came from an endocrinology department in Xi'an, China. This clonotype was counted many times. V shed 6 bases and J shed 5 bases, with 10 bases lying between them. The length of the CDR3 is 12 residues. Germline values: CDR1 MNHEY, CDR2 SMNVEV (reference sequence). The same specimen was also included in a second study, on T cells in Graves' hyperthyroidism and ophthalmopathy. That study adds: The HTBI primer set served for first-round RT-PCR of the TCR CDR3.

Sequenced here: peripheral blood mononuclear cells (PBMCs), sampled at new diagnosis, from a patient treated with antithyroid drugs. V gene TRBV27 combines with J gene TRBJ2-5, with D tentatively TRBD1 or TRBD2 (5 bases each). The sequence derives from a woman in her twenties or thirties with Graves disease. The CDR3 DNA is TGTGCCAGCAGGAGGGGAGTGGAGACCCAGTACTTC. Translating gives CASRRGVETQYF.